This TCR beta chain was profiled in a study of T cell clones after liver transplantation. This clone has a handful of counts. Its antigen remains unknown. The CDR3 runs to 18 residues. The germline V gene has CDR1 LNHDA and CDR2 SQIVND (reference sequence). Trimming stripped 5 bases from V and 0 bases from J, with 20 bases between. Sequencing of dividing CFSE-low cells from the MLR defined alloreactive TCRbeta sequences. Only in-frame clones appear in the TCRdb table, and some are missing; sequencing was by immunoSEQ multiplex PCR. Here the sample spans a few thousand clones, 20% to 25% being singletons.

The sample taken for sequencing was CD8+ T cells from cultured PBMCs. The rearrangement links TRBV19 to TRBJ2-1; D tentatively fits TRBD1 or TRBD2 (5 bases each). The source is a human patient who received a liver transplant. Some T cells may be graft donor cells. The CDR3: CASSFPEGRPSSYNEQFF. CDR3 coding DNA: TGTGCCAGTAGTTTCCCAGAGGGGCGGCCGAGCTCCTACAATGAGCAGTTCTTC.